This entry is about one T cell receptor (beta chain). The sample is drawn from a study of T cell changes during pregnancy in multiple sclerosis. J gave up 4 bases and V 4 bases, and 8 bases lay outside the gene matches. Germline V lookup: CDR1 LNHDA, CDR2 SQIVND (reference sequence). This CDR3 has 16 residues. Some clones are missing from TCRdb's copy, which holds only in-frame ones; the method was immunoSEQ multiplex PCR. The table has 15,000 to 20,000 clones, approximately 90% seen once; the top ten hold approximately 1.3%. The rearrangement links TRBV19 to TRBJ2-5, with 11 bases matching TRBD2. The specimen was CD4+ T cells from peripheral blood mononuclear cells, collected in the first trimester of pregnancy. This clonotype originated in a female donor in good health, enrolled as a control in a pregnancy study. CDR3 residues: CASSSGTSGWRETQYF. Here the CDR3 DNA reads TGTGCCAGTAGTAGCGGGACTAGCGGTTGGAGAGAGACCCAGTACTTC.